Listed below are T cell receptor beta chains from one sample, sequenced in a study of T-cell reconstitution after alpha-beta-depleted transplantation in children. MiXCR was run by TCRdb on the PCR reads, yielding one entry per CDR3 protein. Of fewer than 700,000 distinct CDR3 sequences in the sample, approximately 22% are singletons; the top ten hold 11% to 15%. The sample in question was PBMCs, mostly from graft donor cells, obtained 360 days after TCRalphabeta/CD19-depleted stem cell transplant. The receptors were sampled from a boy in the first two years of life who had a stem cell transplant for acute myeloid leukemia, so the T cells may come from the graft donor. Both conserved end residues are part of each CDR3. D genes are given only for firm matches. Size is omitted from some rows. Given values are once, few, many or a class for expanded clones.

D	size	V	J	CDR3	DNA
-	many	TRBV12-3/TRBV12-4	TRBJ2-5	CASSSRGTQYF	TGTGCCAGCAGTTCTAGGGGGACCCAGTACTTC
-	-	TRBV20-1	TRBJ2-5	CSARGLLTQYF	TGCAGTGCTAGGGGGCTTTTGACCCAGTACTTC
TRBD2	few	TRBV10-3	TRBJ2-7	CAIPGGKLYEQYF	TGTGCCATCCCGGGGGGGAAATTGTACGAGCAGTACTTC
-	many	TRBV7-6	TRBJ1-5	CASSLVSCWPQHF	TGTGCCAGCAGCTTAGTAAGCTGCTGGCCCCAGCATTTT
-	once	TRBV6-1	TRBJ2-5	CASRPTLRIQETQYF	TGTGCCAGCAGACCCACCCTTAGGATCCAAGAGACCCAGTACTTC
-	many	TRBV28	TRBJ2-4	CASSLWGQGATSKNIQYF	TGTGCCAGCAGTTTATGGGGCCAGGGAGCCACTTCCAAAAACATTCAGTACTTC
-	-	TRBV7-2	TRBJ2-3	CASSYLQGGDTQYF	TGTGCCAGCAGCTACCTACAGGGAGGAGATACGCAGTATTTT
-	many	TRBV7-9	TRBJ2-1	CASRLVGGGKSSYNEQFF	TGTGCCAGCAGATTAGTCGGCGGGGGCAAGAGCTCCTACAATGAGCAGTTCTTC
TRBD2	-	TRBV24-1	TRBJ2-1	CATSDPPSGLSYNEQFF	TGTGCCACCAGTGATCCTCCTAGCGGTCTCTCCTACAATGAGCAGTTCTTC
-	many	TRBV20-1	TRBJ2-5	CSALEETQYF	TGCAGTGCTTTGGAGGAGACCCAGTACTTC
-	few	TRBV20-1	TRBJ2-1	CRVLENALRGPEQFF	TGCAGAGTGCTAGAGAACGCATTGCGGGGCCCCGAGCAGTTCTTC
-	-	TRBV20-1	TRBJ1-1	CSARKDRGAFF	TGCAGTGCTAGAAAAGATCGTGGAGCTTTCTTT
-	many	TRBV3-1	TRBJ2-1	CASSSGGGPYNEQFF	TGTGCCAGCAGTTCTGGGGGGGGCCCTTACAATGAGCAGTTCTTC
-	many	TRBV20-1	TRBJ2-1	CSARDLATKAFF	TGCAGTGCTAGAGATCTGGCCACAAAGGCGTTCTTC
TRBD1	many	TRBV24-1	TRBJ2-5	CATSDFHRGETQYF	TGTGCCACCAGTGATTTTCACAGGGGAGAGACCCAGTACTTC
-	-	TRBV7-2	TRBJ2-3	CASQKNTDTQYF	TGTGCCAGCCAAAAAAATACAGATACGCAGTATTTT
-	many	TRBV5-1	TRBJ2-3	CASSFLGGTDTQYF	TGCGCCAGCAGCTTTCTTGGGGGCACAGATACGCAGTATTTT
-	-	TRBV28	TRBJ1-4	CASSQDSPGDEKLFF	TGTGCCAGCAGTCAGGACAGCCCTGGGGATGAAAAACTGTTTTTT
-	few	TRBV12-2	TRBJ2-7	CASRSEPERSGTVHYEQYF	TGTGCAAGTCGCTCAGAACCCGAACGTTCCGGGACAGTTCACTACGAGCAGTACTTC
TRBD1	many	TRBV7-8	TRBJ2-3	CASSLGQTDTQYF	TGTGCCAGCAGCTTGGGACAGACAGATACGCAGTATTTT
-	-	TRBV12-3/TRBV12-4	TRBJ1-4	CASSLAQWGPDNEKLFF	TGTGCCAGCAGTTTGGCCCAATGGGGTCCGGATAATGAAAAACTGTTTTTT
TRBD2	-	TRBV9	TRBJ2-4	CASSVSTGLAKNIQCF	TGTGCCAGCAGCGTGAGTACGGGACTAGCCAAAAACATTCAGTGCTTC
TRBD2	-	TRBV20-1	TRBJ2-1	CSTSGGNEQFF	TGCAGTACGAGCGGGGGCAATGAGCAGTTCTTC
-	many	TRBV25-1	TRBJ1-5	CASSDAGYDQPQHF	TGTGCCAGCAGTGATGCAGGGTATGATCAGCCCCAGCATTTT
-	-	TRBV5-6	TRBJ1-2	CASSLPSNAFEGYTF	TGTGCCAGCAGCTTGCCGAGTAACGCCTTCGAAGGCTACACCTTC
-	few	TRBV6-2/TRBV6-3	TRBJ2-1	CASSYSPSSYNEQFF	TGTGCCAGCAGTTATTCGCCAAGCTCCTACAATGAGCAGTTCTTC
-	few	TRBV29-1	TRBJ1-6	CSVADLDSPLHF	TGCAGCGTTGCCGACTTAGATTCACCCCTCCACTTT
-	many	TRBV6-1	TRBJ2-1	CASTRAQGPYNEQFF	TGTGCCAGCACCCGGGCCCAGGGCCCCTACAATGAGCAGTTCTTC
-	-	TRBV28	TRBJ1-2	CASRPLGFYGYTF	TGTGCCAGTAGACCGTTAGGCTTCTATGGCTACACCTTC
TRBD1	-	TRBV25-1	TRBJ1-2	CASSEYGTVSYTF	TGTGCCAGCAGTGAATATGGGACAGTGAGCTACACCTTC
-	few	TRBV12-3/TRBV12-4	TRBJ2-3	CAIWGGRPGDTQYF	TGTGCCATCTGGGGGGGCCGTCCGGGCGATACGCAGTATTTT
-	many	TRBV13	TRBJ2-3	CASSQTPGGHRTDTQYF	TGTGCCAGCAGCCAAACTCCAGGTGGGCACCGCACAGATACGCAGTATTTT
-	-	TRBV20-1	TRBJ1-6	CSARASRNSPLHF	TGCAGTGCTAGAGCCTCCCGGAATTCACCCCTCCACTTT
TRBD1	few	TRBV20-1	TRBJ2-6	CSARDAGTGSSGANVLTF	TGCAGTGCTAGAGATGCCGGGACAGGGAGCTCTGGGGCCAACGTCCTGACTTTC
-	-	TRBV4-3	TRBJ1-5	CASSQALQGYQPQHF	TGCGCCAGCAGCCAAGCGTTACAGGGTTATCAGCCCCAGCATTTT
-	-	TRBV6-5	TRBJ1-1	CASSYSARGTEAFF	TGTGCCAGCAGTTACTCTGCCAGGGGCACTGAAGCTTTCTTT
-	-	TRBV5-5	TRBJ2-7	CASSRGLGYYEQYF	TGTGCCAGCAGCCGAGGGTTAGGGTACTACGAGCAGTACTTC
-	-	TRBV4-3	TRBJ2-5	CASSQFNSGQETQYF	TGCGCCAGCAGCCAATTCAACAGCGGCCAAGAGACCCAGTACTTC
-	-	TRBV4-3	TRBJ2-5	CASSQAQQETQYF	TGCGCCAGCAGCCAAGCGCAGCAAGAGACCCAGTACTTC
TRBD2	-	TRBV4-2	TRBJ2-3	CASSQLGLAGAEGVSTDTQYF	TGTGCCAGCAGCCAGTTAGGACTAGCGGGGGCCGAGGGGGTTAGCACAGATACGCAGTATTTT
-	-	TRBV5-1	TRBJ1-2	CASSGGRGEGGYTF	TGCGCCAGCAGTGGCGGCAGGGGCGAAGGAGGCTACACCTTC
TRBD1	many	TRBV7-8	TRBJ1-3	CASSLEGGQGASGNTIYF	TGTGCCAGCAGCTTAGAGGGCGGGCAGGGGGCATCTGGAAACACCATATATTTT
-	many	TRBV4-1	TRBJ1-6	CASSQDWVSPLHF	TGCGCCAGCAGCCAAGATTGGGTTTCACCCCTCCACTTT